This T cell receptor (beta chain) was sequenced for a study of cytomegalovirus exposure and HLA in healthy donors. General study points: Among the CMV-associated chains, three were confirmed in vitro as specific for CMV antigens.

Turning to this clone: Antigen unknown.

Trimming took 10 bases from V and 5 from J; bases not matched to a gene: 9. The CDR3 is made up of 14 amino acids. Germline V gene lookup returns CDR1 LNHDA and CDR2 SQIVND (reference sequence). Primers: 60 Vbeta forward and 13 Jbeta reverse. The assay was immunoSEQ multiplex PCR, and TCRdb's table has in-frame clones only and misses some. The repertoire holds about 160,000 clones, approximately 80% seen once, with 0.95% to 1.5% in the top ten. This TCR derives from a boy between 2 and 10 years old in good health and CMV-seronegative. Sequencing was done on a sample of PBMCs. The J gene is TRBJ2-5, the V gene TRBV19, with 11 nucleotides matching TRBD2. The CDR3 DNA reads TGTGCCACCCCGCTAGCGGGGGGAGACGAGACCCAGTACTTC. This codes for CATPLAGGDETQYF.